These T cell receptor beta chains were read from a single sample in a study of glioma-infiltrating T cells. TCRdb re-called the multiplex PCR reads with MiXCR, one entry per CDR3 protein. The table records 150,000 to 200,000 distinct CDR3 sequences, more than 35% of them present only once. Source material: glioma tissue, nonneoplastic brain tissue, or PBMCs (not recorded which). All receptors come from a human donor with low-grade glioma or glioblastoma, undergoing nonglioma brain surgery, or in good health (not recorded which). The CDR3 runs from the conserved cysteine through the conserved F or W.

v_call cdr3_aa
TRBV18 CASSPPGLVGTTDTQYF
TRBV12-3/TRBV12-4 CASSFKQVHEQYF
TRBV5-1 CASSLWVNTEAFF
TRBV28 CASSIQTIGNTIYF
TRBV7-6 CASSPPGQGITEAFF
TRBV6-1 CARTRQESQYF
TRBV28 CASSYFKDRYSDTQYF
TRBV2 CAGRTGPTGNTIYF
TRBV28 CNSRGQFYGYTF
TRBV28 CARSSLDTQYF
TRBV6-1 CASSFPQVGQTQYF
TRBV15 CATSVSPGTGGDGYTF
TRBV12-3/TRBV12-4 CASSIGQGRTEQYF
TRBV7-2 CASSLAGGNYNEQFF
TRBV20-1 CSVPGLEAHSSYEQYF
TRBV7-8 CASSLGSQGYNYGYTF
TRBV30 CAWSRDRDYGYTF
TRBV6-2/TRBV6-3 CVSSYSNRLAVGEQYF
TRBV20-1 CSARDPGVVQYF
TRBV28 CASSPTSGGYNEQFF
TRBV20-1 CSANEYGTSGLNEQFF
TRBV12-3/TRBV12-4 CASSNRGVPGNTIYF
TRBV2 CASSGHGTDTQYF
TRBV18 CASSPPGLDTNEQFF
TRBV20-1 CSAELPGRSYEQYF
TRBV28 CASKVQPGSTEAFF
TRBV2 CASSESSGVAAEAFF
TRBV29-1 CSVGTSGGTDTQYF